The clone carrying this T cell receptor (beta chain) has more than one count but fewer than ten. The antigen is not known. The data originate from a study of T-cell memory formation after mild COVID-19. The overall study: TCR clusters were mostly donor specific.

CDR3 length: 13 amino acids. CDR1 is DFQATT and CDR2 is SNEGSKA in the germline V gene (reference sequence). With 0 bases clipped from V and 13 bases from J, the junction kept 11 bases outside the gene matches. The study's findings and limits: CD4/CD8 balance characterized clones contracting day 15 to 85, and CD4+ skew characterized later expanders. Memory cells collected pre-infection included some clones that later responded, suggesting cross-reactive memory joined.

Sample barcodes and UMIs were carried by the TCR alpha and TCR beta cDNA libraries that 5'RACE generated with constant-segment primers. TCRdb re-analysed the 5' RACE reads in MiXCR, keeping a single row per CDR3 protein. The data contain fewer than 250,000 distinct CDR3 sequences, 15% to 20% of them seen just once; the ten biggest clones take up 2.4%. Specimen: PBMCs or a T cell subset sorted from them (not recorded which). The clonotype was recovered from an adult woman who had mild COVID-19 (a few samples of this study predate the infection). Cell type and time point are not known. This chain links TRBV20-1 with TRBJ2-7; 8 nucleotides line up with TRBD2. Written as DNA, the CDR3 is TGCAGTGCTAGAGACGGCTCCGGGACTAGGGCTTACTTC. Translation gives CSARDGSGTRAYF.